This T cell receptor (beta chain) is drawn from a study of blood T cell repertoires in COVID-19. Study-wide background: T cells, B-cell-depleted T cells, or PBMCs supplied cDNA or gDNA.

Measured with immunoSEQ multiplex PCR; TCRdb has only the in-frame clones, and not every one. The data contain 140,000 to 150,000 clones, roughly 76% of them seen just once; the ten biggest clones take up roughly 7.7%. V shed 5 bases and J shed 1 base, with 9 bases lying between them. The CDR3 consists of 14 residues. CDR1 and CDR2 from the germline V gene are SGHAT and FQNNGV. The sequence derives from a human donor with acute or convalescent COVID-19. The donor label of this sample is uncertain. The source material was peripheral blood. V usage is TRBV11-2 and J usage is TRBJ1-3; TRBD1 might be the D (5 bases). CDR3 in DNA: TGTGCCAGCAGCAACAGGCCTTCTGGAAACACCATATATTTT. It translates to CASSNRPSGNTIYF.